This T cell receptor beta chain was recovered during a study of T cell repertoires in cytomegalovirus infection. Study-wide context: Recently identified HLA-C-restricted CMV epitopes were used, and well-studied HLA-B-restricted CMV epitopes were used as well.

TCRdb redid the calling of the reads with MiXCR, one entry per CDR3 protein. In the table there are approximately 1,000,000 distinct CDR3 sequences, 31% of which are singletons. The length of the CDR3 is 17 residues. Germline V CDR1 and CDR2: SGHVS, FQNEAQ. V was cut by 5 bases and J by 3 bases, with 20 bases left in between. Findings of the study overall: CMV-specific TCR beta clonotypes restricted by HLA-C were the ones dominating the ex vivo response. Cumulative public TCR beta family frequency identified carriers of CMV plus the relevant HLA.

In regard to this clonotype: Its antigen is unknown. A single base separates this from a much larger clone, so it may be a read error.

J is TRBJ1-5 and V is TRBV7-8; D unresolved. The source of this sequence is a human donor in good health (CMV status not recorded). Some clones in this sample may be carry-over from other donors' samples. The starting material was cultured CD8+ T cells from PBMCs, obtained from culture after CMV antigen stimulation. DNA for the CDR3: TGTGCCAGCAGCCCCTTTAGGTACGGGCCGGACAATCAGCCCCAGCATTTT. This codes for CASSPFRYGPDNQPQHF. Together with reference TRBV7-8 and TRBJ1-5, the CDR3 gives the full variable domain: GAGVSQSPRYKVAKRGQDVALRCDPISGHVSLFWYQQALGQGPEFLTYFQNEAQLDKSGLPSDRFFAERPEGSVSTLKIQRTQQEDSAVYLCASSPFRYGPDNQPQHFGDGTRLSIL.